One TCR beta chain is described in this entry. Its antigen is still unknown. Data came from immunoSEQ multiplex PCR; TCRdb stores just in-frame clones and leaves some out. Here the sample spans about 66,000 clones, roughly nine tenths being singletons. The data originate from a study of T cell responses to AZD1222 COVID-19 vaccine. The study's findings and limits: Females outnumbered males among donors, who were mostly white British; clonal diversity was possibly underestimated.

This sequence originates from an adult in good health. The input for sequencing was peripheral blood, taken on day 0 of AZD1222 vaccination.

CDR3 DNA sequence: TGCGCCAGCAGCTTGGCCCAGGGACTCTACAATGAGCAGTTCTTC. This codes for CASSLAQGLYNEQFF. This chain joins TRBV5-1 and TRBJ2-1; D possibly corresponds to TRBD2 (6 bases). V was trimmed by 0 bases and J by 3 bases, leaving 10 bases between them. The CDR3 length is 15 residues. The germline V gene has CDR1 SGHRS and CDR2 YFSETQ.